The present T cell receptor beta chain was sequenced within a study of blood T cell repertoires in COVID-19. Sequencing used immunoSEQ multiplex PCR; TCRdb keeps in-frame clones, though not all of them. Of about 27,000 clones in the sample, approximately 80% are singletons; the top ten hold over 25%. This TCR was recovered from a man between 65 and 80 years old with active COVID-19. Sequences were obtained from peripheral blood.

This CDR3 reads CASSLGTGGEGYTF. The CDR3 DNA is TGTGCCAGCAGTCTTGGGACAGGGGGCGAGGGCTACACCTTC. The V gene is TRBV28, the J gene TRBJ1-2, with TRBD1 identical over 12 bases. Germline loops: CDR1 MDHEN, CDR2 SYDVKM. The CDR3 is made up of 14 amino acids. V lost 5 bases and J lost 8; bases outside the gene matches: 6.